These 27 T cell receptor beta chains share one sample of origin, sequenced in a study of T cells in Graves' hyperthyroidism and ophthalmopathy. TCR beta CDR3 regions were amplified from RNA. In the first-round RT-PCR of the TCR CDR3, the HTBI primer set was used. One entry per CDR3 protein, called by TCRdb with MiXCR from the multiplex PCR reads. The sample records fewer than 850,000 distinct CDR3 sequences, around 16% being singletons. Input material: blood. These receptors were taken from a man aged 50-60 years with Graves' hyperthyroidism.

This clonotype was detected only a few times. CDR3 nucleotide sequence: TGTGCCAGCAGCTCCGGACTAGTCGGTACCACCGGGGAGCTGTTTTTT. Translated, it gives CASSSGLVGTTGELFF. V and J are TRBV5-4 and TRBJ2-2; 7 bases are a match to TRBD2. Germline CDR1 is SGHNT and CDR2 is YYREEE (reference sequence). J lost 4 bases, V lost 3 bases, and 9 bases had no gene match. The CDR3 runs 16 residues.

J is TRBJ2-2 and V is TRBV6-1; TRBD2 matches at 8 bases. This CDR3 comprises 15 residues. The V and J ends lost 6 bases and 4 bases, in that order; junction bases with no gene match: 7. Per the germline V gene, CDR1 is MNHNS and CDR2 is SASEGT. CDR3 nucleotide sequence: TGTGCCAGCAGGAAAGCGGGAGTGAGCACCGGGGAGCTGTTTTTT. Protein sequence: CASRKAGVSTGELFF.

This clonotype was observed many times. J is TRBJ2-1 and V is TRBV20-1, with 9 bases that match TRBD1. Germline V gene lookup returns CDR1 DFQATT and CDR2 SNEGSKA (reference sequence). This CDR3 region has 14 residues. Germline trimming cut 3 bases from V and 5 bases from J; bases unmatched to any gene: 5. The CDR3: CSARGTGIHNEQFF. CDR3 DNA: TGCAGTGCTAGGGGGACAGGGATTCACAATGAGCAGTTCTTC.

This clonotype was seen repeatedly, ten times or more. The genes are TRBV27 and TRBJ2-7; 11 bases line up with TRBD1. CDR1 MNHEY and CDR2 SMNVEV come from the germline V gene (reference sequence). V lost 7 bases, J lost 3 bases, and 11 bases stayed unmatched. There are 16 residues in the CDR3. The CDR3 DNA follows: TGTGCCAGCAAGAGGACAGGGGGCGATTTGATCTACGAGCAGTACTTC. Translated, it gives CASKRTGGDLIYEQYF.

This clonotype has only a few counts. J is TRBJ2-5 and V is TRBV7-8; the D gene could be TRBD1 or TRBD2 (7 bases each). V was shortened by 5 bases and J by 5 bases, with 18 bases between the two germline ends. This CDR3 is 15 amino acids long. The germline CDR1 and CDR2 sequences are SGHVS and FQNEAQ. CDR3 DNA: TGTGCCAGCAGCCGATTATACAGGGGAGGGGAGACCCAGTACTTC. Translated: CASSRLYRGGETQYF.

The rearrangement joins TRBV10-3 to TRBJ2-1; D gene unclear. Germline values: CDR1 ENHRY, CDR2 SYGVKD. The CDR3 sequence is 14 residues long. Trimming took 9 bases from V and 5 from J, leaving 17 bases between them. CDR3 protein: CAISPARKNNEQFF. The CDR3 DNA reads TGTGCCATATCACCCGCCAGAAAGAACAATGAGCAGTTCTTC.

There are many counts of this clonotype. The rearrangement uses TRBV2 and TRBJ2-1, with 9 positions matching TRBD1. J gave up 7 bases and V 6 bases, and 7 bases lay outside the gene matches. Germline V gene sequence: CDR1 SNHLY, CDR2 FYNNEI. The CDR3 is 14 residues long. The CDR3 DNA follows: TGTGCCAGCAGCGGGACAGGGTCGGTAAATGAGCAGTTCTTC. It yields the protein CASSGTGSVNEQFF. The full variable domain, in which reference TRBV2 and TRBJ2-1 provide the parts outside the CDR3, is EPEVTQTPSHQVTQMGQEVILRCVPISNHLYFYWYRQILGQKVEFLVSFYNNEISEKSEIFDDQFSVERPDGSNFTLKIRSTKLEDSAMYFCASSGTGSVNEQFFGPGTRLTVL.

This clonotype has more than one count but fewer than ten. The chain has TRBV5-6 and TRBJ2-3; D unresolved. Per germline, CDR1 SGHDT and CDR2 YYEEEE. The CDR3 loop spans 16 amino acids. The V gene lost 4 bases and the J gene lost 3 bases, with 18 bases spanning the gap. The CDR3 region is CASSGVADPTTDTQYF. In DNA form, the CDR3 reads TGTGCCAGCAGCGGGGTGGCGGACCCCACAACAGATACGCAGTATTTT. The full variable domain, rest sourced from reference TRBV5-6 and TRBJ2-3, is DAGVTQSPTHLIKTRGQQVTLRCSPKSGHDTVSWYQQALGQGPQFIFQYYEEEERQRGNFPDRFSGHQFPNYSSELNVNALLLGDSALYLCASSGVADPTTDTQYFGPGTRLTVL.

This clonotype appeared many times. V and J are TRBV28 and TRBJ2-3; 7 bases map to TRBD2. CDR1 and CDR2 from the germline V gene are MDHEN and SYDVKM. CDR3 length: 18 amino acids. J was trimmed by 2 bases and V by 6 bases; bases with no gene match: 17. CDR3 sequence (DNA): TGTGCCAGCAGACCCCTAGCGGAGCCGGGAGTATACACAGATACGCAGTATTTT. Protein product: CASRPLAEPGVYTDTQYF. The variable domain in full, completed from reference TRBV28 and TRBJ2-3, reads DVKVTQSSRYLVKRTGEKVFLECVQDMDHENMFWYRQDPGLGLRLIYFSYDVKMKEKGDIPEGYSVSREKKERFSLILESASTNQTSMYLCASRPLAEPGVYTDTQYFGPGTRLTVL.

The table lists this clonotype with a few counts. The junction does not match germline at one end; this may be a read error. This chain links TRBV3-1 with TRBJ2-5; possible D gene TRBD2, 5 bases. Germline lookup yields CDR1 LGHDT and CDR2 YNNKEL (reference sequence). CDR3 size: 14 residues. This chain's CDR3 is CAISQDAGFGTQYF. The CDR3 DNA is TGTGCCATCAGCCAAGATGCGGGTTTCGGGACCCAGTACTTC.

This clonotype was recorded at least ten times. CDR3 loop: CASSSGTGGADTQYF. The CDR3 DNA follows: TGCGCCAGCAGCTCCGGGACAGGGGGCGCAGATACGCAGTATTTT. The chain joins TRBV5-1 to TRBJ2-3; TRBD1 matches 12 bases. The CDR3 runs 15 residues. The junction had 3 bases not matched to a gene; V was cut back by 3 bases and J by 4 bases. Germline V gene lookup returns CDR1 SGHRS and CDR2 YFSETQ.

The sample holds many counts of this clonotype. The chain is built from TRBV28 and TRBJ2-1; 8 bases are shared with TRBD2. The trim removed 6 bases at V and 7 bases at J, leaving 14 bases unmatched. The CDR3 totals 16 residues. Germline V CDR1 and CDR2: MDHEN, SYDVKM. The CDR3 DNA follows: TGTGCCAGCAGATCGGACGGAGCGGGAGAAAGAAATGAGCAGTTCTTC. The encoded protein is CASRSDGAGERNEQFF.

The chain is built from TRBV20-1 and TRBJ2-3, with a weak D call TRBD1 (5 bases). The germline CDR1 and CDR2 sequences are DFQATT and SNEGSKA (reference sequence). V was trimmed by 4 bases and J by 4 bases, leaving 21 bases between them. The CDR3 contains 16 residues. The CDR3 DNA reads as TGCAGTGCTAACACCTACTATCAGGGCTCCGCAGATACGCAGTATTTT. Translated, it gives CSANTYYQGSADTQYF.

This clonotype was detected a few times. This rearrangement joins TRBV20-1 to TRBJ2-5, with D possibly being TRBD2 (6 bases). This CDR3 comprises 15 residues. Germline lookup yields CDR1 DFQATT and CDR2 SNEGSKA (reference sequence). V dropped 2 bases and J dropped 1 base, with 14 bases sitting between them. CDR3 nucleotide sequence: TGCAGTGCTAGACCGGGAGTGGGGGGCCAAGAGACCCAGTACTTC. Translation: CSARPGVGGQETQYF.

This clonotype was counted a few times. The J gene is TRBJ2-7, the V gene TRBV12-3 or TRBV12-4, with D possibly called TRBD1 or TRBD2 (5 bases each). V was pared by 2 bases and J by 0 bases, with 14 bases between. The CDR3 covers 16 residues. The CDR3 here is CASSLWWDGSSYEQYF. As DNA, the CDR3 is TGTGCCAGCAGTTTATGGTGGGACGGCAGCTCCTACGAGCAGTACTTC.

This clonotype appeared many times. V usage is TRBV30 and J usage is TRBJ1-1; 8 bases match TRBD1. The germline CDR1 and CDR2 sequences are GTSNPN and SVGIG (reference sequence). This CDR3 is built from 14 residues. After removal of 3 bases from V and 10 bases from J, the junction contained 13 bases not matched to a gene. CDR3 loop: CAWSPGQVTSGAFF. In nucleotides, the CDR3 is TGTGCCTGGAGCCCGGGACAGGTTACCTCCGGAGCTTTCTTT.

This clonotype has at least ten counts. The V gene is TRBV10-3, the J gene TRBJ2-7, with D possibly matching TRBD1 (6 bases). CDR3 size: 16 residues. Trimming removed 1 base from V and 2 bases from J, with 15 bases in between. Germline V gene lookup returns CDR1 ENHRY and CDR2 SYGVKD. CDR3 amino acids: CAISELTGTFTYEQYF. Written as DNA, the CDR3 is TGTGCCATCAGTGAGTTAACCGGGACATTTACCTACGAGCAGTACTTC.

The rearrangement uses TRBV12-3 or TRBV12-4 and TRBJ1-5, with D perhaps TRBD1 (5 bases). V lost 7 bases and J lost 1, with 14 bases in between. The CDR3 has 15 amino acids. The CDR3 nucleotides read TGTGCCAGCACCGTAGGGGTTGCGAGCAATCAGCCCCAGCATTTT. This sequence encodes CASTVGVASNQPQHF.

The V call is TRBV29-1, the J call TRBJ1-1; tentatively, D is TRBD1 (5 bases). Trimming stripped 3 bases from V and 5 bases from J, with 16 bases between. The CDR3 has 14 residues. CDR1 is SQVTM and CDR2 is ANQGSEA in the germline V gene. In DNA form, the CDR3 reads TGCAGCGTTGATTGGCAGGGCTGGAGTACTGAAGCTTTCTTT. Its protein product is CSVDWQGWSTEAFF. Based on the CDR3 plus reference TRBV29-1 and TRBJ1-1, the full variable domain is SAVISQKPSRDICQRGTSLTIQCQVDSQVTMMFWYRQQPGQSLTLIATANQGSEATYESGFVIDKFPISRPNLTFSTLTVSNMSPEDSSIYLCSVDWQGWSTEAFFGQGTRLTVV.

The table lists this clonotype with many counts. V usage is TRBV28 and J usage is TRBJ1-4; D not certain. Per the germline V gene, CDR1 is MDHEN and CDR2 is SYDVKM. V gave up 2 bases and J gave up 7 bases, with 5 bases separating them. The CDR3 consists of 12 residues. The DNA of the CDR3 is TGTGCCAGCAGTTTACAGTCTGAAAAACTGTTTTTT. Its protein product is CASSLQSEKLFF.

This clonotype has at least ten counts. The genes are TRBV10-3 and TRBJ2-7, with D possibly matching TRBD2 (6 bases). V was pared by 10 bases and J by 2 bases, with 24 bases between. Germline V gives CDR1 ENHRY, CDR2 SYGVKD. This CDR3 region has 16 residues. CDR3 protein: CATTDLTRELAYEQYF. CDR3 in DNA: TGTGCCACCACAGATTTGACCCGGGAGTTGGCCTACGAGCAGTACTTC.

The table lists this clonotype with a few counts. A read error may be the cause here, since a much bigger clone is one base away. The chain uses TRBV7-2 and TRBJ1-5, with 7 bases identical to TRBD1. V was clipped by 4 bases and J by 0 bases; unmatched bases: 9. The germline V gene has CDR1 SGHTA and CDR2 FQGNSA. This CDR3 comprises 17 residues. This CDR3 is CASSSYPTGSSNQPQHF. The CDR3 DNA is TGTGCCAGCAGCTCATACCCGACAGGGTCTAGCAATCAGCCCCAGCATTTT. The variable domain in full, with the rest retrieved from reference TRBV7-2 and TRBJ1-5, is GAGVSQSPSNKVTEKGKDVELRCDPISGHTALYWYRQSLGQGLEFLIYFQGNSAPDKSGLPSDRFSAERTGGSVSTLTIQRTQQEDSAVYLCASSSYPTGSSNQPQHFGDGTRLSIL.

The CDR3 loop is CASSLGPSGDEQFF. In DNA, the CDR3 is TGCGCCAGCAGCTTGGGTCCTAGCGGAGATGAGCAGTTCTTC. J is TRBJ2-1 and V is TRBV5-1; 7 nucleotides match TRBD2. After removal of 0 bases from V and 8 bases from J, the junction contained 5 bases not matched to a gene. Germline CDR1 SGHRS, CDR2 YFSETQ. CDR3 length: 14 residues.

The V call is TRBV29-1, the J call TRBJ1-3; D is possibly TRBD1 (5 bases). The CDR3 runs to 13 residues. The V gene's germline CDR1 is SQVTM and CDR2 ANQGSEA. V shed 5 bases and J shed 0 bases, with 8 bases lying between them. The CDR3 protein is CSVRRDSGNTIYF. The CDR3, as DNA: TGCAGCGTTCGCAGGGACTCTGGAAACACCATATATTTT.

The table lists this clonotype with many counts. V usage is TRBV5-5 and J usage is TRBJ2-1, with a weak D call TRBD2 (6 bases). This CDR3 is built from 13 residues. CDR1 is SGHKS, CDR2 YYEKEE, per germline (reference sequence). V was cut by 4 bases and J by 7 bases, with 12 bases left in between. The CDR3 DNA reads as TGTGCCAGCAGCCCCTGGGCGGGGAATGAGCAGTTCTTC. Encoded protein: CASSPWAGNEQFF.

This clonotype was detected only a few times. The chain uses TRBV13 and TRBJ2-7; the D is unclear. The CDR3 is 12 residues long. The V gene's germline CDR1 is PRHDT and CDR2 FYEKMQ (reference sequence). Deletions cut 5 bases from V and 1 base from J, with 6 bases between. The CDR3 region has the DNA TGTGCCAGCAGCGGCCCTTCCTACGAGCAGTACTTC. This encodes CASSGPSYEQYF.

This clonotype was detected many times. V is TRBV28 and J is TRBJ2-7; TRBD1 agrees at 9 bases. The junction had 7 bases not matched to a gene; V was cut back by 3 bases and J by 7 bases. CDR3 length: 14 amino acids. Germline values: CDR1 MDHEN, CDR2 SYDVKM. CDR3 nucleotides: TGTGCCAGCAGTTTGACAGGGGGGTCCTGGGAGCAGTACTTC. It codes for CASSLTGGSWEQYF.